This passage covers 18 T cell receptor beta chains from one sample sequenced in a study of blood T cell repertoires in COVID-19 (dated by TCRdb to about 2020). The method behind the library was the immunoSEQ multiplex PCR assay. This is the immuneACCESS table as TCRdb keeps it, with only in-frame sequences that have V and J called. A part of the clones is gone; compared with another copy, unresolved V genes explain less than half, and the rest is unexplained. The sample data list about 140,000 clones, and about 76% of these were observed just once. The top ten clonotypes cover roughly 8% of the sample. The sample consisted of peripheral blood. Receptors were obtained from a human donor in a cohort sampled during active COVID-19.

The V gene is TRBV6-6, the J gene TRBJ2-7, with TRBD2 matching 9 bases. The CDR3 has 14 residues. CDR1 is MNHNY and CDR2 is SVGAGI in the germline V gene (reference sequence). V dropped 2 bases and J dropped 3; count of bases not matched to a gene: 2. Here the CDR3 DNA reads TGTGCCAGCAGTTACGGGACTAGCAACTACGAGCAGTACTTC. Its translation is CASSYGTSNYEQYF.

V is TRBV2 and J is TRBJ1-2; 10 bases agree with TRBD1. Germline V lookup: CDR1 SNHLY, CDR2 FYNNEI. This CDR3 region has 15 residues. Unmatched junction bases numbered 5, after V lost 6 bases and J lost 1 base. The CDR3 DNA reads TGTGCCAGCAGCAGCCGGGACAGGGGTAACTATGGCTACACCTTC. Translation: CASSSRDRGNYGYTF.

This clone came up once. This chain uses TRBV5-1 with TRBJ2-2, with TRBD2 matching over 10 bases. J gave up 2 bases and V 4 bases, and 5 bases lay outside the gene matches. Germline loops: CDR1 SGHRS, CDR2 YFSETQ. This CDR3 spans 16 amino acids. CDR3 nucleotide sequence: TGCGCCAGCAGCCTCGGGACTAGCGAAAACACCGGGGAGCTGTTTTTT. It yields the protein CASSLGTSENTGELFF.

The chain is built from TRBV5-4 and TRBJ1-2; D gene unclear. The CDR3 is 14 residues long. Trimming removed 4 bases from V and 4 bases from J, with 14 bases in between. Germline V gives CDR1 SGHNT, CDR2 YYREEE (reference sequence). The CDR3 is CASSPSLGSYGYTF. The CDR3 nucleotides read TGTGCCAGCAGCCCGTCTCTGGGCTCCTATGGCTACACCTTC. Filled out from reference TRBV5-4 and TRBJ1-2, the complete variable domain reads ETGVTQSPTHLIKTRGQQVTLRCSSQSGHNTVSWYQQALGQGPQFIFQYYREEENGRGNFPPRFSGLQFPNYSSELNVNALELDDSALYLCASSPSLGSYGYTFGSGTRLTVV.

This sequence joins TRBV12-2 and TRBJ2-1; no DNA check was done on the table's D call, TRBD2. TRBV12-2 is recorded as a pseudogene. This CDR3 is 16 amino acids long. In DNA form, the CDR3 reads TGTGCAAGTCGCTTAGTAGCTAGCGGGTTCTACAATGAGCAGTTCTTC. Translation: CASRLVASGFYNEQFF.

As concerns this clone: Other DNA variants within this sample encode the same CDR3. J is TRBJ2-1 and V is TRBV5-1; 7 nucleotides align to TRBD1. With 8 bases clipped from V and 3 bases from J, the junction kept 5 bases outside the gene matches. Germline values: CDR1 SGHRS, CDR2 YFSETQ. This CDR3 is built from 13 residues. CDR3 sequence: CASTRDSYNEQFF. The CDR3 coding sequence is TGCGCCAGTACCCGGGACAGCTACAATGAGCAGTTCTTC.

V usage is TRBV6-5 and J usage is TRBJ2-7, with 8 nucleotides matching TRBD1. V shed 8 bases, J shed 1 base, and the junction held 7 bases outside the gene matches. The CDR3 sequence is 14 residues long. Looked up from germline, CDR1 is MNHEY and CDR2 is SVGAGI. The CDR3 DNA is TGTGCCAGCCGCCAGACAGGGGCTTCCTACGAGCAGTACTTC. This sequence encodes CASRQTGASYEQYF.

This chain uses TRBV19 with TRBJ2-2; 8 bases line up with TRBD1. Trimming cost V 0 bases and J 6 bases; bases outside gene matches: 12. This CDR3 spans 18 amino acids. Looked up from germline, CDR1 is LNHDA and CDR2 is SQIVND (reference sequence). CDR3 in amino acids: CASSIEAGGSLGPGELFF. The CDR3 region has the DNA TGTGCCAGTAGTATAGAAGCAGGGGGCTCCCTCGGCCCCGGGGAGCTGTTTTTT.

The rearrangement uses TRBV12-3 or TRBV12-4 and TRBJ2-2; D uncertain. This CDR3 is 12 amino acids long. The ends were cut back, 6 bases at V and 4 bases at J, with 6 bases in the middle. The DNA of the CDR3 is TGTGCCAGCAGGGAGAGCACCGGGGAGCTGTTTTTT. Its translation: CASRESTGELFF.

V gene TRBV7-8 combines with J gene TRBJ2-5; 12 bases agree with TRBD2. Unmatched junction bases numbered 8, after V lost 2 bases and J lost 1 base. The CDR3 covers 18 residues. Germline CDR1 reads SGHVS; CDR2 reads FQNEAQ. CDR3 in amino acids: CASSLSRPGLAGQETQYF. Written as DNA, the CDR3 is TGTGCCAGCAGCTTATCCCGTCCGGGACTAGCGGGCCAAGAGACCCAGTACTTC.

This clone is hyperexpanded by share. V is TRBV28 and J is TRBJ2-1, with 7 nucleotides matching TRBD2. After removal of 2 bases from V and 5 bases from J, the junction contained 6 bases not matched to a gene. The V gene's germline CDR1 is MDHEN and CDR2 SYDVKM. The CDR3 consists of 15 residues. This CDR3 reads CASSLRASGDNEQFF. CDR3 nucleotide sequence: TGTGCCAGCAGTTTAAGGGCTAGCGGTGACAATGAGCAGTTCTTC.

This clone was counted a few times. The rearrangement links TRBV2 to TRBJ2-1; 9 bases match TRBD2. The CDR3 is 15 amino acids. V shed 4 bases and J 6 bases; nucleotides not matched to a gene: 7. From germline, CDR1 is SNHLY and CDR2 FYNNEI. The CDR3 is CASSAPGTSLNEQFF. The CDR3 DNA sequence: TGTGCCAGCAGTGCGCCAGGGACTAGCCTCAATGAGCAGTTCTTC.

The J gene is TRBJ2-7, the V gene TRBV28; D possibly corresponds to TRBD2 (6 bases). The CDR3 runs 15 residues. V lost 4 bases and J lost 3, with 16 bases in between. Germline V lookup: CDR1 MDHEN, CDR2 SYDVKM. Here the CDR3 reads CASSWGGARDYEQYF. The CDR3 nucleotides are TGTGCCAGCAGTTGGGGCGGGGCGCGGGACTACGAGCAGTACTTC.

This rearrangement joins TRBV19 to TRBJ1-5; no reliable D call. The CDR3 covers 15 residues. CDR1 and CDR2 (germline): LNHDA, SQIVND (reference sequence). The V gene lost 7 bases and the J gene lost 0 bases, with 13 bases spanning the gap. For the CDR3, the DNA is TGTGCCAGTACACGGAGGCCTGATAGCAATCAGCCCCAGCATTTT. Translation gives CASTRRPDSNQPQHF. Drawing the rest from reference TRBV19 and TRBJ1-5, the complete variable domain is DGGITQSPKYLFRKEGQNVTLSCEQNLNHDAMYWYRQDPGQGLRLIYYSQIVNDFQKGDIAEGYSVSREKKESFPLTVTSAQKNPTAFYLCASTRRPDSNQPQHFGDGTRLSIL.

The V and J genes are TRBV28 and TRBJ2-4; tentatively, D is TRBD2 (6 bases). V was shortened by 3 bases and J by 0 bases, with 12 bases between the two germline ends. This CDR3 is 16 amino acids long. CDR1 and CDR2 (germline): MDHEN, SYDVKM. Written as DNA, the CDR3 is TGTGCCAGCAGTTTTGTAGCGGTGAGAGCCAAAAACATTCAGTACTTC. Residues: CASSFVAVRAKNIQYF.

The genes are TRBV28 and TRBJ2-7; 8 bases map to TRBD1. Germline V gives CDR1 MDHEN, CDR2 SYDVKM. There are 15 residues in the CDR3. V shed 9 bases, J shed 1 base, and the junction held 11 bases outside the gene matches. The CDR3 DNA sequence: TGTGCCAGTAGGAAAACAGGGGGTTGGTCCTACGAGCAGTACTTC. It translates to CASRKTGGWSYEQYF.

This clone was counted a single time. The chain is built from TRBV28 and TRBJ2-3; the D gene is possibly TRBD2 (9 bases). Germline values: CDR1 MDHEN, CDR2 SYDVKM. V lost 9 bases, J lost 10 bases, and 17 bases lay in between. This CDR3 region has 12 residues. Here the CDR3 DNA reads TGTGCCAGTGAGCGGGAGGACAGGGCGCAGTATTTT. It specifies CASEREDRAQYF.

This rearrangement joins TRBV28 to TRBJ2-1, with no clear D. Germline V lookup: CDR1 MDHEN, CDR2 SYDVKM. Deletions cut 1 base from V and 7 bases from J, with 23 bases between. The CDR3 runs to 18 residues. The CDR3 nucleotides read TGTGCCAGCAGTTTATACAGCCCGGCCGAGAAATCCCGGAATGAGCAGTTCTTC. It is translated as CASSLYSPAEKSRNEQFF.